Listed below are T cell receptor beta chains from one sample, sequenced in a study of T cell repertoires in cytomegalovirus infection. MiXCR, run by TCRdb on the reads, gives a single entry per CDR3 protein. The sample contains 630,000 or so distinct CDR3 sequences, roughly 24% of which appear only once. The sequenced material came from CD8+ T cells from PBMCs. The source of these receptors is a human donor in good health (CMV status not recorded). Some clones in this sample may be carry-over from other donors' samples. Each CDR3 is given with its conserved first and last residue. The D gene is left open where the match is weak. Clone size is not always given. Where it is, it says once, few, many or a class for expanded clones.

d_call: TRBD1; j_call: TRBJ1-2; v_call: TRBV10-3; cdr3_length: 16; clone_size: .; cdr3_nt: TGTGCCATCAGCCAGGTTCTACAGGGGGCCGCCGGCGGCTACACCTTC; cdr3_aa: CAISQVLQGAAGGYTF
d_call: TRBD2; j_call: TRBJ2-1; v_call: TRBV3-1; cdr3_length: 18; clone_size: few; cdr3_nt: TGTGCCAGCAGCCGCTCTCTAGCGGGGAGCAACTCCTACAATGAGCAGTTCTTC; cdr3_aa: CASSRSLAGSNSYNEQFF
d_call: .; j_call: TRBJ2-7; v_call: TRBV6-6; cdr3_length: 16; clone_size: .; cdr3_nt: TGTGCCAGCAGTTACTCGACCCTAAGGACGGAGAACGAGCAGTACTTC; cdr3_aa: CASSYSTLRTENEQYF
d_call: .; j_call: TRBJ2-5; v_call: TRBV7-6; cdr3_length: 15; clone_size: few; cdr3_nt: TGTGCCAGCAGCTTTTCCCCACTCGATCAAGAGACCCAGTACTTC; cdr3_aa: CASSFSPLDQETQYF
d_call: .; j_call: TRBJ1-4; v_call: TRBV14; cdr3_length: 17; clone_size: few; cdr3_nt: TGTGCCAGCAGCCAAGGGGGCGACGTGTATTATAATGAAAAACTGTTTTTT; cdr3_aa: CASSQGGDVYYNEKLFF
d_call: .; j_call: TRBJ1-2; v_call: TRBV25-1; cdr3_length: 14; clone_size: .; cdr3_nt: TGTGCCAGCAGTGATGGAGGACGGGTCTATGGCTACACCTTC; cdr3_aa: CASSDGGRVYGYTF
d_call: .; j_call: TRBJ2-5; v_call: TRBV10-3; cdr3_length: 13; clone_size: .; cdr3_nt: TGTGCCATCAGTGAGGAAACAGGGGAGACCCAGTACTTC; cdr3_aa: CAISEETGETQYF
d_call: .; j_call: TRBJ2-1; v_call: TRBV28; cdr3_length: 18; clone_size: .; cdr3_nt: TGTGCCAGCAGTTTAAGGGGGACTTTCAGTTTAAAAGACAATGAGCAGTTCTTC; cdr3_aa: CASSLRGTFSLKDNEQFF
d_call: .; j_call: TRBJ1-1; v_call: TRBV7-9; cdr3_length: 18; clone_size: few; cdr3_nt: TGTGCCAGCAGCCCATCGGACACCCACTACCGAGAGGACACTGAAGCTTTCTTT; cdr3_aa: CASSPSDTHYREDTEAFF
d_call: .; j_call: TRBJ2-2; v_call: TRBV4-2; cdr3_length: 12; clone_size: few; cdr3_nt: TGTGCCAGCAGCCAGTCCGCGGGGGAGCTGTTTTTT; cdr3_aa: CASSQSAGELFF
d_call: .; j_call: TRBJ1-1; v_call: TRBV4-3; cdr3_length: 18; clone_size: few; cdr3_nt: TGCGCCAGCAGCCGGAATTTTGTCCGGGGCTGGTTGGACACTGAAGCTTTCTTT; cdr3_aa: CASSRNFVRGWLDTEAFF
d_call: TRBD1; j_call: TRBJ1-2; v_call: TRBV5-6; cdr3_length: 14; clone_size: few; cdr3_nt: TGTGCCAGCAGTTATGACAGGGGAGACTATGGCTACACCTTC; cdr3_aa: CASSYDRGDYGYTF
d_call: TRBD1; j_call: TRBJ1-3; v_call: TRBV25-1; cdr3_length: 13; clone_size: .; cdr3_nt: TGTGCCAGCAGTCGACAGGGGGCTGACACCATATATTTT; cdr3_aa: CASSRQGADTIYF
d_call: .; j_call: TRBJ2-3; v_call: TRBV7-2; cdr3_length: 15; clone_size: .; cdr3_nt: TGTGTCAGCAGCTTAGTGGGATGGAGCACAGATACGCAGTATTTT; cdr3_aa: CVSSLVGWSTDTQYF
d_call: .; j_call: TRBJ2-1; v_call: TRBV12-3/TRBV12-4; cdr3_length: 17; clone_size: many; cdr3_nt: TGTGCCAGCAGCTTTGGCGAGCGGGCAACCTCCTACAATGAGCAGTTCTTC; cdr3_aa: CASSFGERATSYNEQFF
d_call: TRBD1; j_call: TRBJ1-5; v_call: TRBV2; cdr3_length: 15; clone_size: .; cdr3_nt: TGTGCCAGCAGTGGGACAGGGGAGAGCAATCAGCCCCAGCATTTT; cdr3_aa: CASSGTGESNQPQHF
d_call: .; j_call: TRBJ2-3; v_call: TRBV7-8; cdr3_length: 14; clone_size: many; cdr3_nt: TGTGCCAGCTCCTGGGACGGAGGTCCAGATACGCAGTATTTT; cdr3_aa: CASSWDGGPDTQYF
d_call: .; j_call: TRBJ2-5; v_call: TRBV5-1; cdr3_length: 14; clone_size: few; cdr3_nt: TGCGCCAGCAGCTCCCCCGATGGGGGGGAGACCCAGTACTTC; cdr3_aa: CASSSPDGGETQYF
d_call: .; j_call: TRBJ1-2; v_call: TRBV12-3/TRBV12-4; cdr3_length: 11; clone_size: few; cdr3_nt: TGTGCCAGCACCCCGGGGGTCGGCTACACCTTC; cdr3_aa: CASTPGVGYTF
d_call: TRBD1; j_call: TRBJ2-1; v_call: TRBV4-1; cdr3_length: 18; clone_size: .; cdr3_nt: TGCGCCAGCAGCCAAGATACCTGGGACAGGGGCTCCTACAATGAGCAGTTCTTC; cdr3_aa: CASSQDTWDRGSYNEQFF
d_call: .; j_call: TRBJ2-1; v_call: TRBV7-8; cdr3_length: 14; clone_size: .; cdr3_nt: TGTGCCAGCAGCTTCGCGGACCAATACAATGTGCAGTTCTTT; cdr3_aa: CASSFADQYNVQFF
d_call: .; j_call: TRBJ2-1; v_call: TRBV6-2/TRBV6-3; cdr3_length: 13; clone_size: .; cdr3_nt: TGTGCCAGCAGTTTCGCCCATTACAATGAGCAGTTCTTC; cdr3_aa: CASSFAHYNEQFF
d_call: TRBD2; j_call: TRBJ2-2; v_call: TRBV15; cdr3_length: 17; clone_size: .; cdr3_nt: TGTGCCACCAGCGCACAACCGACTAGCTTGAACACCGGGGAGCTGTTTTTT; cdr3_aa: CATSAQPTSLNTGELFF